This is a list of T cell receptor beta chains from one sample in a study of regulatory T cells in long-lasting Graves disease. TCRdb analysed the multiplex PCR reads with MiXCR anew, one entry per CDR3 protein. The profile shows approximately 230,000 distinct CDR3 sequences, approximately 16% of them singletons. The sequencing here drew on peripheral blood mononuclear cells (PBMCs), taken at new diagnosis, from a patient treated with antithyroid drugs. The receptor source for this set is a female donor with Graves disease. The CDR3 runs from the conserved cysteine through the conserved F or W. Fields, in order: D gene, V gene, J gene, clone size, CDR3 protein, CDR3 DNA. The D gene is left open where the match is weak. Only part of the rows carry a size: once, few, many, or a class if the clone is expanded.

TRBD2,TRBV20-1,TRBJ2-1,once,CSAQTSGRIYEQFF,TGCAGTGCTCAGACTAGCGGGAGGATATATGAGCAGTTCTTC
NA,TRBV7-2,TRBJ2-1,many,CASSLWFRGGDEQFF,TGTGCCAGCAGCTTATGGTTCAGAGGGGGAGATGAGCAGTTCTTC
TRBD2,TRBV7-8,TRBJ2-5,NA,CASTPGRAQETQYF,TGTGCCAGCACCCCCGGGAGGGCCCAAGAGACCCAGTACTTC
TRBD2,TRBV20-1,TRBJ2-1,NA,CSARASSGSTFVYEQFF,TGCAGTGCTAGAGCATCTAGCGGGAGTACTTTTGTCTATGAGCAGTTCTTC
TRBD1,TRBV12-3/TRBV12-4,TRBJ1-1,many,CASIPGTGFGTEAFF,TGTGCCAGCATTCCCGGGACAGGGTTCGGCACTGAAGCTTTCTTT
NA,TRBV18,TRBJ1-1,many,CASSPQSKGGTEAFF,TGTGCCAGCTCACCACAGTCTAAGGGAGGAACTGAAGCTTTCTTT
TRBD1,TRBV10-2,TRBJ2-5,many,CASSDPGDSIQETQYF,TGCGCCAGCAGTGACCCAGGGGACAGCATACAAGAGACCCAGTACTTC
NA,TRBV5-1,TRBJ2-7,many,CASSLGVSGVEQYF,TGCGCCAGCAGCTTGGGTGTCTCCGGCGTCGAGCAGTACTTC
NA,TRBV2,TRBJ2-7,many,CASSGFGYEQYF,TGTGCCAGCAGTGGGTTCGGTTACGAGCAGTACTTC
NA,TRBV24-1,TRBJ2-3,few,CATSDLRGDTQYF,TGTGCCACCAGTGATTTGCGAGGTGATACGCAGTATTTT
NA,TRBV6-1,TRBJ2-6,many,CASSDRNNVLTF,TGTGCCAGCAGCGACCGGAACAACGTCCTGACTTTC
TRBD2,TRBV6-2/TRBV6-3,TRBJ2-7,many,CASRPLGSGSAYEQYF,TGTGCCAGCAGACCGCTGGGTAGCGGGTCGGCCTACGAGCAGTACTTC
TRBD2,TRBV27,TRBJ2-7,many,CASSFRTSGYYEQYF,TGTGCCAGCAGCTTCCGGACTAGCGGGTACTACGAGCAGTACTTC
NA,TRBV11-2,TRBJ1-4,many,CASSLGEKLFF,TGTGCCAGCAGCTTAGGGGAAAAACTGTTTTTT
NA,TRBV10-3,TRBJ1-1,many,CAITLDIGGMNTEAFF,TGTGCCATCACTCTGGACATCGGGGGAATGAACACTGAAGCTTTCTTT
TRBD1,TRBV4-3,TRBJ2-7,many,CASSQGTGRSYEQYF,TGCGCCAGCAGCCAAGGGACAGGGAGGTCCTACGAGCAGTACTTC
NA,TRBV9,TRBJ2-7,few,CASSVADAAAYEQYF,TGTGCCAGCAGCGTAGCGGACGCCGCCGCCTACGAGCAGTACTTC
NA,TRBV12-3/TRBV12-4,TRBJ2-1,many,CASTDSSYNEQFF,TGTGCCAGCACGGACAGTTCCTACAATGAGCAGTTCTTC
NA,TRBV2,TRBJ1-1,many,CASSRDPEGAFF,TGTGCCAGCAGCCGGGACCCCGAAGGAGCTTTCTTT
NA,TRBV6-2/TRBV6-3,TRBJ1-1,many,CASSYPEDGNTEAFF,TGTGCCAGCAGTTACCCAGAGGACGGAAACACTGAAGCTTTCTTT
NA,TRBV29-1,TRBJ2-1,NA,CSVAPLLPYNEQFF,TGCAGCGTCGCCCCTCTCCTCCCCTACAATGAGCAGTTCTTC
TRBD2,TRBV12-3/TRBV12-4,TRBJ2-7,many,CASSLFASGSYEQYF,TGTGCCAGCAGTTTATTTGCTAGCGGGAGCTACGAGCAGTACTTC
TRBD2,TRBV5-4,TRBJ2-2,few,CASSPPGRAVTGELFF,TGTGCCAGCAGCCCGCCAGGGAGGGCGGTCACCGGGGAGCTGTTTTTT
TRBD2,TRBV6-1,TRBJ2-3,many,CASREGLGTDTQYF,TGTGCCAGCAGAGAAGGACTAGGCACAGATACGCAGTATTTT
NA,TRBV7-2,TRBJ1-2,many,CASSLASPLGYTF,TGTGCCAGCAGCTTAGCGTCCCCCCTTGGCTACACCTTC
NA,TRBV29-1,TRBJ2-5,many,CSTRWHRDETQYF,TGCAGCACTCGCTGGCACAGGGATGAGACCCAGTACTTC
TRBD1,TRBV24-1,TRBJ2-2,many,CATSSYRGLDTGELFF,TGTGCCACCAGCAGCTACAGGGGGCTTGACACCGGGGAGCTGTTTTTT
TRBD1,TRBV7-9,TRBJ1-3,few,CASSLGTVHSGNTIYF,TGTGCCAGCAGCCTAGGGACAGTCCACTCTGGAAACACCATATATTTT
TRBD1,TRBV14,TRBJ2-1,many,CASRGDRGSLDEQFF,TGTGCCAGCAGGGGGGACAGGGGAAGTTTGGATGAGCAGTTCTTC
NA,TRBV18,TRBJ1-4,many,CASSPRGQGRYEKLFF,TGTGCCAGCTCACCACGAGGGCAGGGGCGTTACGAAAAACTGTTTTTT
NA,TRBV7-9,TRBJ1-1,many,CASSPGRGQGLTEAFF,TGTGCCAGCAGCCCGGGGAGGGGCCAAGGACTTACTGAAGCTTTCTTT
TRBD1,TRBV20-1,TRBJ1-5,many,CSARQGHPNQPQHF,TGCAGTGCTCGACAGGGGCACCCCAATCAGCCCCAGCATTTT
NA,TRBV18,TRBJ1-1,many,CASSPVSTGGTEAFF,TGTGCCAGCTCACCAGTGAGTACCGGGGGCACTGAAGCTTTCTTT
NA,TRBV19,TRBJ1-4,many,CASSIGPSNEKLFF,TGTGCCAGTAGTATAGGTCCATCTAATGAAAAACTGTTTTTT
NA,TRBV12-3/TRBV12-4,TRBJ2-6,many,CASSPPGGANVLTF,TGTGCCAGCAGTCCACCGGGTGGGGCCAACGTCCTGACTTTC
NA,TRBV27,TRBJ1-2,many,CASSFRVGRNYGYTF,TGTGCCAGCAGTTTCAGGGTAGGAAGAAACTATGGCTACACCTTC
TRBD1,TRBV6-1,TRBJ2-7,many,CASRGQGKSEQYF,TGTGCCAGCCGAGGACAGGGGAAAAGCGAGCAGTACTTC
TRBD2,TRBV9,TRBJ2-1,many,CASSPGLAGYNEQFF,TGTGCCAGCAGCCCGGGACTAGCGGGATACAATGAGCAGTTCTTC
TRBD1,TRBV12-3/TRBV12-4,TRBJ1-1,NA,CASSLGGRGTEAFF,TGTGCCAGCAGTTTAGGGGGCAGGGGGACTGAAGCTTTCTTT
NA,TRBV27,TRBJ2-5,NA,CASSSWRQIPETQYF,TGTGCCAGCAGTTCCTGGAGACAGATTCCAGAGACCCAGTACTTC
NA,TRBV2,TRBJ1-2,many,CASSDNRSGYTF,TGTGCCAGCAGTGACAACCGATCTGGCTACACCTTC
NA,TRBV12-3/TRBV12-4,TRBJ2-1,NA,CASSLGGDQFF,TGTGCCAGCAGTTTGGGGGGAGATCAGTTCTTC
NA,TRBV3-1,TRBJ2-3,many,CASSQSFDTDTQYF,TGTGCCAGCAGCCAGAGCTTCGACACAGATACGCAGTATTTT
NA,TRBV20-1,TRBJ2-7,NA,CSASDPGAYEQYF,TGCAGTGCTAGCGACCCGGGCGCCTACGAGCAGTACTTC
NA,TRBV11-3,TRBJ1-1,many,CASSLIGLEMNTEAFF,TGTGCCAGCAGCCTTATAGGGCTGGAGATGAACACTGAAGCTTTCTTT
NA,TRBV27,TRBJ1-2,many,CASSWGRAGDGYTF,TGTGCCAGCAGCTGGGGTAGGGCTGGGGATGGCTACACCTTC
NA,TRBV7-2,TRBJ1-3,NA,CASSLVGPGSGNTIYF,TGTGCCAGCAGCTTAGTGGGTCCAGGGTCGGGAAACACCATATATTTT